This TCR beta chain was identified in a study of blood T cell repertoires in COVID-19. Per the study methods: Scientists estimated how many nucleated cells there were by amplifying reference gene primers. TCRdb keeps only in-frame clones here, not all; method: immunoSEQ multiplex PCR. V and J calls and clone size are those listed in that table; D and trimming were worked out from the DNA. The sample lists fewer than 60,000 clones, over 75% occurring once. Unmatched junction bases numbered 2, after V lost 4 bases and J lost 9 bases. Germline V CDR1 and CDR2: LGHDT, YNNKEL (reference sequence). This CDR3 has 13 amino acids.

The sequenced material came from peripheral blood. The V and J genes are TRBV3-1 (or the pseudogene TRBV3-2) and TRBJ2-5; 13 bases align to TRBD2. The clonotype originates from a man in his sixties with COVID-19, enrolled during active disease. In DNA, the CDR3 is TGTGCCAGCAGCCTAGGACTAGCGGGGGCCCAGTACTTC. It codes for CASSLGLAGAQYF.